Listed below are T cell receptor beta chains from one sample, sequenced in a study of T-cell reconstitution after alpha-beta-depleted transplantation in children. From the PCR reads, TCRdb called clonotypes with MiXCR, one entry per CDR3 protein. The sample lists about 640,000 distinct CDR3 sequences; roughly 13% were seen once. This specimen consisted of PBMCs, mostly from graft donor cells, obtained 360 days after TCRalphabeta/CD19-depleted stem cell transplant. Receptors were obtained from a male patient between 10 and 17 years old who had a stem cell transplant for acute myeloid leukemia, so the T cells may come from the graft donor. Both conserved end residues are trimmed from each CDR3. A D gene is named only where the DNA matches it firmly.

v_gene	d_gene	j_gene	CDR3aa
TRBV4-2	TRBD2	TRBJ2-1	ASSQEVTSGSDEQF
TRBV21-1	.	TRBJ1-2	ASTESRGANGYT
TRBV7-9	.	TRBJ2-2	ASSSGRENTGELF
TRBV27	TRBD2	TRBJ2-7	ASSLSRVASGRFEQY
TRBV3-1	.	TRBJ2-1	ASSSRPIYNEQF
TRBV7-2	TRBD1	TRBJ1-2	ASSLVTGGVYGYT
TRBV7-3	TRBD2	TRBJ2-1	ASSLTGLVADEQF
TRBV29-1	.	TRBJ1-5	SVLGPGIDSTQH
TRBV20-1	.	TRBJ2-2	SATSPGPNTGELF
TRBV20-1	.	TRBJ1-1	SASTYYTEAF
TRBV15	.	TRBJ2-3	ATSRGGGRTDTQY
TRBV11-2	TRBD1	TRBJ2-7	ASSWAPIEQGYEQY
TRBV15	TRBD2	TRBJ2-1	ATSKKPVAGGEQF
TRBV27	.	TRBJ2-7	ASSSGQFAYEQY
TRBV4-3	TRBD2	TRBJ2-1	ASSQVPRTSGGLYNEQF
TRBV12-3/TRBV12-4	.	TRBJ2-1	ASSLYRGGYEQF
TRBV19	TRBD1	TRBJ2-1	ASNPPDREQF
TRBV29-1	.	TRBJ2-6	SVEAGDLLGANVLT
TRBV10-3	TRBD1	TRBJ2-5	AIRGQFQETQY